This T cell receptor beta chain was obtained from a study of cytomegalovirus exposure and HLA in healthy donors. Each of the donors was a healthy bone marrow donor. General study findings and limits: Presence/absence comparisons presumed near-even sequencing depth among donors.

With 60 Vbeta and 13 Jbeta primers, the PCR was carried out. Clones were sequenced by immunoSEQ multiplex PCR, and TCRdb holds only the in-frame ones, with some missing. Found here are roughly 250,000 clones, 70% to 90% of them singletons; the top ten hold roughly 2%. For this clone: The antigen is undetermined.

The CDR3 spans 12 residues. CDR1 and CDR2 (germline): SGHVS, FQNEAQ. V lost 5 bases and J lost 5, with 8 bases in between. The sample consisted of PBMCs. The receptor was isolated from a woman in her thirties or forties in good health and CMV-seropositive. The chain carries TRBV7-8 and TRBJ2-3; D is unclear. The CDR3 nucleotides are TGTGCCAGCAGCCCCACTCAAGATACGCAGTATTTT. Its translation is CASSPTQDTQYF.